The 6 T cell receptor beta chains below come from one sample, sequenced in a study of shared clonotypes between healthy human individuals. The assay was immunoSEQ multiplex PCR, and TCRdb's table has in-frame clones only and misses some. The sample has millions of clones; more than 85% are singletons. Naive-designated CD8 cells lacked CD45RO, were positively enriched for CCR7, and omitted terminally differentiated effector memory CD45RA+ cells. The specimen sequenced was naive CD8+ T cells from PBMCs. The receptors derive from a young man in good health. Some clones in this sample may be carry-over from other donors' samples.

The chain recombines TRBV27 with TRBJ2-3; D is perhaps TRBD1 (5 bases). V was trimmed by 5 bases and J by 4 bases, leaving 19 bases between them. Germline values: CDR1 MNHEY, CDR2 SMNVEV (reference sequence). The CDR3 loop spans 16 amino acids. Here the CDR3 DNA reads TGTGCCAGCAGTCTCCTTTCAGGGTCGGGCGCAGATACGCAGTATTTT. Encoded protein: CASSLLSGSGADTQYF.

The chain joins TRBV30 to TRBJ2-3; D may be TRBD2 (6 bases). The CDR3 has 14 residues. The V gene's germline CDR1 is GTSNPN and CDR2 SVGIG (reference sequence). This CDR3 is CASIGPGGIDTQYF. The DNA for the CDR3 is TGTGCTTCCATAGGACCTGGGGGGATAGATACGCAGTATTTT.

This chain links TRBV6-6 with TRBJ1-2; possibly TRBD1 for D (6 bases). The CDR3 is 14 residues long. Germline assignment: CDR1 MNHNY and CDR2 SVGAGI (reference sequence). Deletions cut 4 bases from V and 3 bases from J, with 12 bases between. CDR3 DNA: TGTGCCAGCAGTTCCCCCAGGGGTTACTATGGCTACACCTTC. Translating it yields CASSSPRGYYGYTF.

This chain links TRBV4-3 with TRBJ1-5, with D possibly TRBD1 on 6 matching bases. The ends were cut back, 2 bases at V and 7 bases at J, with 12 bases in the middle. In germline, CDR1 is LGHNA, CDR2 YSLEER. The CDR3 covers 14 residues. The CDR3 protein is CASSQKTGLQPQHF. The CDR3 DNA sequence: TGCGCCAGCAGCCAAAAGACAGGTTTGCAGCCCCAGCATTTT.

The DNA of the CDR3 is TGCGCCAGCAGCCAAGATCACCCAGGGTACAATCAGCCCCAGCATTTT. Translating gives CASSQDHPGYNQPQHF. The rearrangement uses TRBV4-3 and TRBJ1-5; maybe TRBD1 (5 bases). Germline CDR1 reads LGHNA; CDR2 reads YSLEER. The CDR3 is 16 amino acids. V was cut by 0 bases and J by 3 bases, with 12 bases left in between.

CDR3 loop: CASSDPDSTGNEKLFF. In DNA, the CDR3 is TGTGCCAGCAGTGACCCCGACAGTACTGGGAATGAAAAACTGTTTTTT. The rearrangement joins TRBV6-4 to TRBJ1-4, with a possible D match to TRBD1 (5 bases). The germline CDR1 and CDR2 sequences are MRHNA and SNTAGT. V gave up 2 bases and J gave up 5 bases, with 15 bases separating them. The CDR3 spans 16 residues.